This is a list of T cell receptor beta chains from one sample in a study of blood T cell repertoires in COVID-19. Assay: immunoSEQ multiplex PCR; the TCRdb copy retains only in-frame clones and omits some. The repertoire holds tens of thousands of clones, around 83% seen once, with about an eighth in the top ten. The sample consisted of peripheral blood. The receptors here all came from a human donor in a cohort sampled during active COVID-19. Both conserved end residues are part of each CDR3. Each record gives: clone size, V gene, D gene, J gene, CDR3 DNA, CDR3 protein. D genes are given only for firm matches. Clone size is given for some rows only: seen once, a few or many times, or a class if the clone is expanded.

>.|TRBV11-3|TRBD2|TRBJ2-2
TGTGCCAGCAGCCCCGGGGGGACCGGGGAGCTGTTTTTT
CASSPGGTGELFF
>.|TRBV7-6|.|TRBJ2-2
TGTGCCAGCAGCCCCAGGCGTGTCGCGAACACCGGGGAGCTGTTTTTT
CASSPRRVANTGELFF
>once|TRBV2|TRBD2|TRBJ2-1
TGTGCCAGCATTCCTAGCGGGGGTCCGGGAAATGAGCAGTTCTTC
CASIPSGGPGNEQFF
>once|TRBV5-1|TRBD2|TRBJ2-3
TGCGCCAGCAGCTTGGTCGGTAGCGGGGGGTCCCCTGACACAGATACGCAGTATTTT
CASSLVGSGGSPDTDTQYF
>once|TRBV7-6|TRBD1|TRBJ1-6
TGTGCCAGCAGCTTAACGGCGGGGGGACAGACTGATAATTCACCCCTCCACTTT
CASSLTAGGQTDNSPLHF
>.|TRBV13|TRBD2|TRBJ2-1
TGTGCCAGCAGCTACCGACTAGCGGGGGGGAGTGAGCAGTTCTTC
CASSYRLAGGSEQFF
>once|TRBV12-5|TRBD2|TRBJ2-1
TGTGCTAGTGGGCTAGGCGGGGGGGTTGAGCAGTTCTTC
CASGLGGGVEQFF
>few|TRBV5-4|.|TRBJ1-2
TGTGCCAGCAGCTTCCCCTCGTATGGCTACACCTTC
CASSFPSYGYTF
>.|TRBV11-2|.|TRBJ1-5
TGTGCACACCGGGGGGCAGAGAGACAGCCCCAGCATTTT
CAHRGAERQPQHF
>many|TRBV18|TRBD1|TRBJ1-2
TGTGCCAGCTCGCGGGGACAGGGGGCTTTTTACACCTTC
CASSRGQGAFYTF
>.|TRBV5-4|TRBD1|TRBJ2-7
TGTGCCAGCAGCGGGGACAGGGGAAACGAGCAGTACTTC
CASSGDRGNEQYF
>.|TRBV19|TRBD1|TRBJ1-5
TGTGCCAGTAGTATAAGACAGGGGAGCGGCAATCAGCCCCAGCATTTT
CASSIRQGSGNQPQHF
>.|TRBV5-6|.|TRBJ1-2
TGTGCCAGCAGCTCCGAACAGGCGATCTATGGCTACACCTTC
CASSSEQAIYGYTF
>.|TRBV7-9|TRBD2|TRBJ2-5
TGTGCCAGCAGCCAAGCGGGGGGGCCTTCTCAGTACTTC
CASSQAGGPSQYF
>.|TRBV7-9|.|TRBJ1-1
TGTGCCAGCGAGGGCAGAATGAACACTGAAGCTTTCTTT
CASEGRMNTEAFF
>.|TRBV9|TRBD2|TRBJ2-1
TGTGCCAGCAGCGTAGTTTCGGGGGGGCTACTGGAGCAGTTCTTC
CASSVVSGGLLEQFF
>.|TRBV19|.|TRBJ2-7
TGTGCCAGTTCTGGGCCGAACTCCTACGAGCAGTACTTC
CASSGPNSYEQYF
>.|TRBV5-1|.|TRBJ2-2
TGCGCCAGCAGCTTGCGGGCCGGGGAGAGCACCGGGGAGCTGTTTTTT
CASSLRAGESTGELFF
>once|TRBV3-1/TRBV3-2|TRBD1|TRBJ2-7
TGTGCCAGCAGCGACGGGACAGTTGTTTCCTACGAGCAGTACTTC
CASSDGTVVSYEQYF
>.|TRBV6-8|.|TRBJ1-1
TGTGCCAGCACCTCCCAGGGAAACACTGAAGCTTTCTTT
CASTSQGNTEAFF
>once|TRBV19|.|TRBJ1-6
TGTGCCAGTAGCTCCCTCTGGGGGGGGAATTCACCCCTCCACTTT
CASSSLWGGNSPLHF
>.|TRBV7-8|.|TRBJ2-1
TGTGCCAGCAGCTTACCCCTGCGGGGCCGTGAGCAGTTCTTC
CASSLPLRGREQFF
>.|TRBV12-5|.|TRBJ2-5
TGTGCTAGTGGTTCCACGGGGACCCAGTACTTC
CASGSTGTQYF
>.|TRBV4-1|.|TRBJ1-5
TGCGCCAGCAGCCAAGATTGGGGGGGTGGGGTGAATCAGCCCCAGCATTTT
CASSQDWGGGVNQPQHF
>.|TRBV27|.|TRBJ2-1
TGTGCCAGCAGTTTGGGGCAAGTCTACAATGAGCAGTTCTTC
CASSLGQVYNEQFF
>.|TRBV4-1|TRBD2|TRBJ2-3
TGCGCCAGCAGCCAAGTGGCTAGCGGGTTAACAGATACGCAGTATTTT
CASSQVASGLTDTQYF
>.|TRBV3-1/TRBV3-2|TRBD1|TRBJ1-2
TGTGCCAGCAGCCAAGTTTCAGGGGGCTATGGCTACACCTTC
CASSQVSGGYGYTF
>once|TRBV20-1|.|TRBJ1-2
TGCAGTGCTAGTGAACGGAGCTCTAACTATGGCTACACCTTC
CSASERSSNYGYTF
>once|TRBV18|TRBD1|TRBJ2-1
TGTGCCAGCTCCCCCCGGGACAGGGCGAACGATGAGCAGTTCTTC
CASSPRDRANDEQFF